This T cell receptor (beta chain) was recorded in a study of human T cells and chemical hapten exposure. On the study more broadly: Read at 6 days, the patch tests placed 0.01% DPC on the upper back.

Time point noted: patch test 1, 2 weeks after DPC sensitization. Treatment denoted: therapeutic diphenylcyclopropenone sensitization with weekly scalp DPC. Germline assignment: CDR1 KGHSH and CDR2 LQKENI. This CDR3 region has 12 residues. V gave up 1 base and J gave up 11 bases, with 11 bases separating them. MiXCR, applied by TCRdb to the RACE reads, yields one record per CDR3 protein. The sample includes around 120,000 distinct CDR3 sequences, approximately 9.9% of them seen just once. Specimen: whole blood, collected in connection with sensitization to the hapten diphenylcyclopropenone (DPC). The rearrangement joins TRBV18 to TRBJ1-1; D call uncertain. This clonotype was obtained from a woman aged 40 to 49 with alopecia areata. Some clones in this sample may be carry-over from other donors' samples. The CDR3 bases are TGTGCCAGCTCACCACAGGGAGCTTCCGCTTTCTTT. Protein sequence: CASSPQGASAFF.